Below, 30 T cell receptor beta chains from the same sample are listed, as sequenced in a study of blood T cell repertoires in COVID-19. Generated by immunoSEQ multiplex PCR, the TCRdb table keeps only in-frame clones and is missing some. The sample lists over 90,000 clones, around four fifths occurring once. The sample taken for sequencing was peripheral blood. The receptors derive from a human donor in a cohort sampled during active COVID-19.

The V gene is TRBV5-1, the J gene TRBJ2-1; 14 nucleotides agree with TRBD2. CDR1 is SGHRS and CDR2 is YFSETQ in the germline V gene. This CDR3 has 14 residues. V shed 4 bases and J 9 bases; nucleotides not matched to a gene: 3. CDR3 region: CASSAGTSGGEQFF. The CDR3 nucleotides are TGCGCCAGCAGCGCCGGGACTAGCGGGGGTGAGCAGTTCTTC.

This rearrangement joins TRBV19 to TRBJ1-3; 7 bases fit TRBD1. J was trimmed by 2 bases and V by 7 bases; bases with no gene match: 8. The CDR3 extends over 15 amino acids. Germline assignment: CDR1 LNHDA and CDR2 SQIVND (reference sequence). The CDR3 DNA follows: TGTGCCAGTACTTCAGGGGGAAATGCTGGAAACACCATATATTTT. It is translated as CASTSGGNAGNTIYF.

The chain combines TRBV19 with TRBJ2-6; the match to TRBD1 covers 9 bases. Germline V gives CDR1 LNHDA, CDR2 SQIVND (reference sequence). The CDR3 runs 18 residues. V dropped 2 bases and J dropped 2; count of bases not matched to a gene: 7. CDR3 amino acids: CASSIRHTGGTGANVLTF. The CDR3 DNA reads TGTGCCAGTAGTATAAGGCATACAGGGGGCACTGGGGCCAACGTCCTGACTTTC. Combining the CDR3 with reference TRBV19 and TRBJ2-6 gives the whole variable domain DGGITQSPKYLFRKEGQNVTLSCEQNLNHDAMYWYRQDPGQGLRLIYYSQIVNDFQKGDIAEGYSVSREKKESFPLTVTSAQKNPTAFYLCASSIRHTGGTGANVLTFGAGSRLTVL.

The chain joins TRBV5-1 to TRBJ1-3, with D uncertain. Germline V CDR1 and CDR2: SGHRS, YFSETQ. The CDR3 spans 13 residues. Trimming left V 0 bases short and J 11 bases short, with 12 bases between. CDR3 protein: CASSLERDAAIYF. CDR3 DNA: TGCGCCAGCAGCTTGGAACGGGATGCGGCCATATATTTT.

The rearrangement links TRBV11-2 to TRBJ2-1; 10 bases are a match to TRBD2. V was clipped by 6 bases and J by 7 bases; unmatched bases: 9. This CDR3 region has 15 residues. Germline assignment: CDR1 SGHAT and CDR2 FQNNGV. The CDR3 sequence: CASRYSGGTSNEQFF. CDR3 sequence (DNA): TGTGCCAGCAGATATAGCGGGGGGACCTCTAATGAGCAGTTCTTC.

The chain has TRBV2 and TRBJ2-5; 16 bases are shared with TRBD2. The CDR3 is made up of 17 amino acids. Looked up from germline, CDR1 is SNHLY and CDR2 is FYNNEI. Unmatched junction bases numbered 9, after V lost 6 bases and J lost 5 bases. The CDR3 nucleotides read TGTGCCAGCAGACCCGGGACTAGCGGGGGGGCAGGGGAGACCCAGTACTTC. It encodes CASRPGTSGGAGETQYF.

The V call is TRBV18, the J call TRBJ1-2, with D perhaps matching TRBD1 (5 bases). Germline-derived CDR1 and CDR2 are KGHSH and LQKENI. Between the trimmed V and J ends, which lost 2 bases and 6 bases, there was a span of 16 bases. The CDR3 has 15 amino acids. The CDR3 sequence is CASSPLVARVDGYTF. The CDR3 region has the DNA TGTGCCAGCTCACCATTGGTAGCCAGGGTAGATGGCTACACCTTC.

This sequence joins TRBV5-6 and TRBJ1-1, with D possibly matching TRBD1 (5 bases). This CDR3 comprises 15 residues. The germline gives CDR1 SGHDT, CDR2 YYEEEE. Trimming cost V 3 bases and J 4 bases, with 16 bases left between them. The CDR3 DNA is TGTGCCAGCAGCTCTCCCCAGGGTTTAAGCACTGAAGCTTTCTTT. Encoded protein: CASSSPQGLSTEAFF.

The V call is TRBV2, the J call TRBJ2-5; D perhaps matches TRBD2 (6 bases). Trimming removed 7 bases at V and 5 bases at J, with 14 bases between. From germline, CDR1 is SNHLY and CDR2 FYNNEI. The CDR3 spans 13 residues. CDR3 loop: CASNLGRGETQYF. CDR3 nucleotide sequence: TGTGCCAGCAACTTAGGACGGGGGGAGACCCAGTACTTC.

V and J are TRBV11-2 and TRBJ2-7; 7 bases are a match to TRBD1. This CDR3 is built from 13 residues. CDR1 is SGHAT, CDR2 FQNNGV, per germline. The junction had 6 bases not matched to a gene; V was cut back by 6 bases and J by 4 bases. In nucleotides, the CDR3 is TGTGCCAGCAGGGGAACAGGGGCGTACGAGCAGTACTTC. Its protein product is CASRGTGAYEQYF.

This chain joins TRBV5-8 and TRBJ1-4, with D unresolved. The germline V gene has CDR1 SGHTS and CDR2 YDEGEE. The CDR3 length is 14 residues. Trimming removed 0 bases at V and 4 bases at J, with 7 bases between. The CDR3 DNA reads as TGTGCCAGCAGCTTGGGAGGTGTTAATGAAAAACTGTTTTTT. Its translation is CASSLGGVNEKLFF.

The V gene is TRBV7-9, the J gene TRBJ1-1; TRBD1 might be the D (5 bases). Per germline, CDR1 SEHNR and CDR2 FQNEAQ (reference sequence). This CDR3 has 14 residues. The V gene lost 3 bases and the J gene lost 4 bases, with 12 bases spanning the gap. As DNA, the CDR3 is TGTGCCAGCAGCTTCTGGCAGGGTGGCACTGAAGCTTTCTTT. Amino acids: CASSFWQGGTEAFF.

The rearrangement joins TRBV18 to TRBJ1-3; D is uncertain. Trimming removed 0 bases at V and 2 bases at J, with 8 bases between. Germline V gene sequence: CDR1 KGHSH, CDR2 LQKENI. The CDR3 is 15 amino acids. CDR3 nucleotide sequence: TGTGCCAGCTCACCACCGGGAGGGCCTGGAAACACCATATATTTT. This codes for CASSPPGGPGNTIYF.

The chain carries TRBV3-1 (or the pseudogene TRBV3-2) and TRBJ2-3; unclear D gene. Trimming pared 6 bases from V and 2 bases from J, leaving 9 bases between. CDR3 size: 13 residues. Germline V gene sequence: CDR1 LGHDT, CDR2 YNNKEL (reference sequence). Here the CDR3 DNA reads TGTGCCAGCAGGCGTTCTAACACAGATACGCAGTATTTT. Amino acid sequence: CASRRSNTDTQYF.

The chain combines TRBV11-1 with TRBJ1-1; no reliable D call. The CDR3 has 12 amino acids. CDR1 is SGHAT and CDR2 is FQDESV in the germline V gene (reference sequence). V lost 6 bases and J 1 base, leaving 6 bases between the germline ends. The CDR3 loop reads CASSTSNTEAFF. The CDR3 bases are TGTGCCAGCAGTACATCGAACACTGAAGCTTTCTTT.

The chain links TRBV4-1 to TRBJ1-5; D unresolved. Germline CDR1 MGHRA, CDR2 YSYEKL. V was trimmed by 0 bases and J by 3 bases, leaving 9 bases between them. CDR3 size: 15 residues. The DNA for the CDR3 is TGCGCCAGCAGCCAAGAGGCTTCCTCCAATCAGCCCCAGCATTTT. Protein: CASSQEASSNQPQHF.

The chain has TRBV3-1 (or the pseudogene TRBV3-2) and TRBJ2-2; D is unresolved. The germline V gene encodes CDR1 LGHDT and CDR2 YNNKEL (reference sequence). The CDR3 consists of 12 residues. Trimming shortened V by 5 bases and J by 5 bases, and 6 bases separated the two germline ends. The CDR3 DNA reads TGTGCCAGCAGCTTTCCTACCGGGGAGCTGTTTTTT. This encodes CASSFPTGELFF.

This chain connects TRBV13 to TRBJ2-2, with D perhaps TRBD2 (6 bases). This CDR3 has 13 residues. V lost 5 bases and J lost 8, with 12 bases in between. Germline V lookup: CDR1 PRHDT, CDR2 FYEKMQ (reference sequence). The chain's CDR3 is CASSQRLVGELFF. CDR3 DNA sequence: TGTGCCAGCAGCCAAAGACTAGTAGGGGAGCTGTTTTTT.

V usage is TRBV30 and J usage is TRBJ1-6; 9 nucleotides line up with TRBD1. Germline loops: CDR1 GTSNPN, CDR2 SVGIG (reference sequence). The CDR3 extends over 13 amino acids. V was pared by 5 bases and J by 6 bases, with 2 bases of the junction left unmatched. CDR3 residues: CAWGTGINSPLHF. DNA of the CDR3: TGTGCCTGGGGGACAGGGATTAATTCACCCCTCCACTTT.

The V call is TRBV3-1 (or the pseudogene TRBV3-2), the J call TRBJ2-7; a possible D gene is TRBD1 (6 bases). CDR3 length equals 19 residues. In germline, CDR1 is LGHDT, CDR2 YNNKEL (reference sequence). V was clipped by 1 base and J by 1 base, with 23 bases between them. For the CDR3, the DNA is TGTGCCAGCAGCCAAGCCAGGGGCCCTCAATTGTGGAGGTCCTACGAGCAGTACTTC. Protein: CASSQARGPQLWRSYEQYF.

This clone was picked up a small number of times. The chain is built from TRBV18 and TRBJ2-7; TRBD1 matches at 7 bases. The CDR3 has 14 residues. Per the germline V gene, CDR1 is KGHSH and CDR2 is LQKENI. V gave up 3 bases and J gave up 5 bases; unmatched junction bases: 7. In DNA form, the CDR3 reads TGTGCCAGCTCACCTTGGGACAGTACCCACGAGCAGTACTTC. Translation: CASSPWDSTHEQYF.

A single count supports this clone. The chain carries TRBV24-1 and TRBJ2-1; 8 bases line up with TRBD1. CDR3 length equals 14 residues. V was pared by 3 bases and J by 5 bases, with 2 bases of the junction left unmatched. The germline CDR1 and CDR2 sequences are KGHDR and SFDVKD. The CDR3 spells CATSDDRGNNEQFF. DNA for the CDR3: TGTGCCACCAGTGATGACAGGGGAAACAATGAGCAGTTCTTC.

The rearrangement uses TRBV3-1 (or the pseudogene TRBV3-2) and TRBJ2-3, with a tentative D call TRBD2 (6 bases). In germline, CDR1 is LGHDT, CDR2 YNNKEL (reference sequence). This CDR3 is built from 16 residues. Trimming cost V 4 bases and J 6 bases, with 20 bases left between them. DNA of the CDR3: TGTGCCAGCAGCCTTGGGCAGTCGGGGGTTCAGGATACGCAGTATTTT. It specifies CASSLGQSGVQDTQYF.

The chain employs TRBV5-4 and TRBJ1-1; D perhaps matches TRBD1 (6 bases). This CDR3 is 13 amino acids long. Germline values: CDR1 SGHNT, CDR2 YYREEE (reference sequence). Deletions cut 4 bases from V and 4 bases from J, with 11 bases between. The CDR3 loop reads CASSPRGPTEAFF. CDR3 nucleotide sequence: TGTGCCAGCAGCCCCAGGGGTCCCACTGAAGCTTTCTTT. Complete variable domain (other parts from reference TRBV5-4 and TRBJ1-1): ETGVTQSPTHLIKTRGQQVTLRCSSQSGHNTVSWYQQALGQGPQFIFQYYREEENGRGNFPPRFSGLQFPNYSSELNVNALELDDSALYLCASSPRGPTEAFFGQGTRLTVV.

The chain carries TRBV29-1 and TRBJ1-1, with no clear D. Trimming removed 1 base at V and 1 base at J, with 13 bases between. This CDR3 has 15 amino acids. Germline-derived CDR1 and CDR2 are SQVTM and ANQGSEA. The CDR3 loop is CSVEAWGGSNTEAFF. For the CDR3, the DNA is TGCAGCGTTGAAGCTTGGGGAGGTTCGAACACTGAAGCTTTCTTT. The whole variable domain, filled in from reference TRBV29-1 and TRBJ1-1, reads SAVISQKPSRDICQRGTSLTIQCQVDSQVTMMFWYRQQPGQSLTLIATANQGSEATYESGFVIDKFPISRPNLTFSTLTVSNMSPEDSSIYLCSVEAWGGSNTEAFFGQGTRLTVV.

This clone occurred once. This chain links TRBV11-2 with TRBJ2-3, with 9 bases lining up with TRBD1. Germline values: CDR1 SGHAT, CDR2 FQNNGV. V trimming: 0 bases; J trimming: 3 bases; junction bases outside the gene matches: 7. The CDR3 contains 17 residues. CDR3 in DNA: TGTGCCAGCAGCTTAGATCTAACGGGGACAGGGACAGATACGCAGTATTTT. It specifies CASSLDLTGTGTDTQYF.

The chain links TRBV7-6 to TRBJ2-1, with TRBD1 matching over 7 bases. CDR3 length: 16 residues. V trimming: 2 bases; J trimming: 6 bases; junction bases outside the gene matches: 10. Germline CDR1 and CDR2: SGHVS and FNYEAQ. The CDR3 protein is CASSLPRTGVGNEQFF. The CDR3 coding sequence is TGTGCCAGCAGCTTACCGCGCACAGGGGTTGGCAATGAGCAGTTCTTC.

The chain joins TRBV5-4 to TRBJ2-3, with D possibly TRBD2 on 5 matching bases. There are 16 residues in the CDR3. Trimming shortened V by 1 base and J by 5 bases, and 17 bases separated the two germline ends. From germline, CDR1 is SGHNT and CDR2 YYREEE (reference sequence). CDR3 residues: CASSLLFTSGEDTQYF. For the CDR3, the DNA is TGTGCCAGCAGCTTGTTGTTTACTAGTGGGGAAGATACGCAGTATTTT.

This chain links TRBV5-6 with TRBJ1-2; 8 bases match TRBD1. This CDR3 has 14 residues. Germline trimming cut 4 bases from V and 2 bases from J; bases unmatched to any gene: 4. The germline V gene has CDR1 SGHDT and CDR2 YYEEEE. The CDR3 is CASSPDRGNYGYTF. Written as DNA, the CDR3 is TGTGCCAGCAGCCCAGACAGGGGAAACTATGGCTACACCTTC.

This clone was recorded a few times. This chain uses TRBV11-2 with TRBJ2-7; D ambiguous. The V gene's germline CDR1 is SGHAT and CDR2 FQNNGV. V lost 1 base and J lost 4, with 8 bases in between. The CDR3 is 13 residues long. CDR3 coding DNA: TGTGCCAGCAGCTTAGTTGACTGGTACGAGCAGTACTTC. Its translation is CASSLVDWYEQYF.